This entry describes one TCR beta chain. TEMRA cells were enriched by FACS, while CD8+ and CD4+ T cells were obtained through a negative isolation that was performed magnetically. The CDR3 length is 12 residues. Germline CDR1 and CDR2: DFQATT and SNEGSKA (reference sequence). V dropped 5 bases and J dropped 5 bases, with 12 bases sitting between them. This specimen comes from a study of CD8 T cells in Susac syndrome. With random hexamers, reverse transcription was performed on roughly 0.5 to 1 ug of RNA. Across 54 Vbeta and 13 Jbeta, immunoSEQ multiplex PCR amplified TCR beta CDR3. TCRdb reanalysed the immunoSEQ multiplex PCR reads using MiXCR and keeps one entry per CDR3 protein. Among 180,000 or so distinct CDR3 sequences listed, approximately 94% were seen once.

The source is a human donor in good health. The chain combines TRBV20-1 with TRBJ2-5, with D possibly TRBD2 on 7 matching bases. The material sequenced was CD4+ T cells from PBMCs. The CDR3 DNA sequence: TGCAGTGCTGGGGGGGGGCCGGAGACCCAGTACTTC. Amino acid sequence: CSAGGGPETQYF.